The 27 T cell receptor beta chains given below trace back to one sample, sequenced in a study of T cell repertoires in cytomegalovirus infection. Their specific antigens are unknown. One entry per CDR3 protein results from TCRdb running MiXCR on the reads. Of 380,000 or so distinct CDR3 sequences in the sample, about 35% were seen once. This sample comprised cultured PBMCs, obtained from culture after CMV antigen stimulation. These receptors were obtained from a human donor in good health (CMV status not recorded). Some clones in this sample may be carry-over from other donors' samples.

V usage is TRBV27 and J usage is TRBJ2-7, with D perhaps matching TRBD2 (5 bases). Per the germline V gene, CDR1 is MNHEY and CDR2 is SMNVEV (reference sequence). The CDR3 has 15 residues. The V end lost 4 bases, the J end lost 2 bases, and 15 bases lay between the germline ends. CDR3 bases: TGTGCCAGCAGTTACGGGGAAGGGTACACCTACGAGCAGTACTTC. Protein: CASSYGEGYTYEQYF.

For the CDR3, the DNA is TGTGCCATCAGAGGGACAGGGGGGACAGATACGCAGTATTTT. This translates into CAIRGTGGTDTQYF. The rearrangement joins TRBV10-3 to TRBJ2-3; 11 nucleotides align to TRBD1. J was trimmed by 3 bases and V by 6 bases; bases with no gene match: 2. This CDR3 region has 14 residues. CDR1 and CDR2 from the germline V gene are ENHRY and SYGVKD.

V gene TRBV19 combines with J gene TRBJ2-4, with D perhaps matching TRBD2 (5 bases). Germline CDR1 is LNHDA and CDR2 is SQIVND (reference sequence). The CDR3 extends over 14 amino acids. Between the trimmed V and J ends, which lost 9 bases and 8 bases, there was a span of 20 bases. The DNA for the CDR3 is TGTGCCAGGCAATACGGGCAGAACGGGGACATTCAGTACTTC. This gives the protein CARQYGQNGDIQYF. Complete variable domain (other parts from reference TRBV19 and TRBJ2-4): DGGITQSPKYLFRKEGQNVTLSCEQNLNHDAMYWYRQDPGQGLRLIYYSQIVNDFQKGDIAEGYSVSREKKESFPLTVTSAQKNPTAFYLCARQYGQNGDIQYFGAGTRLSVL.

This clonotype was counted only a few times. V gene TRBV7-2 combines with J gene TRBJ1-2, with D perhaps TRBD1 (6 bases). Per the germline V gene, CDR1 is SGHTA and CDR2 is FQGNSA. V was clipped by 6 bases and J by 7 bases, with 15 bases between them. The CDR3 runs to 13 residues. CDR3 bases: TGTGCCAGCAGTCTAAAGGGGGGCCGTGGCTACACCTTC. Translation gives CASSLKGGRGYTF.

This clonotype was observed a few times. The chain uses TRBV2 and TRBJ2-3; the D gene could be TRBD1 or TRBD2 (5 bases each). The germline gives CDR1 SNHLY, CDR2 FYNNEI. V lost 10 bases to trimming and J lost 2 bases, with 13 bases between them. This CDR3 spans 13 amino acids. The CDR3 here is CATISGATDTQYF. CDR3 in DNA: TGTGCCACCATTTCCGGGGCCACAGATACGCAGTATTTT. Full variable domain (missing parts from reference TRBV2 and TRBJ2-3): EPEVTQTPSHQVTQMGQEVILRCVPISNHLYFYWYRQILGQKVEFLVSFYNNEISEKSEIFDDQFSVERPDGSNFTLKIRSTKLEDSAMYFCATISGATDTQYFGPGTRLTVL.

The chain carries TRBV14 and TRBJ1-4; D is undetermined. The CDR3 is made up of 13 amino acids. V was cut by 6 bases and J by 5 bases, with 10 bases left in between. CDR1 is SGHDN, CDR2 FVKESK, per germline. Here the CDR3 reads CASRESGNEKLFF. CDR3 coding DNA: TGTGCCAGCAGAGAAAGTGGGAATGAAAAACTGTTTTTT.

This clonotype was seen a few times. The gene calls are TRBV6-5 and TRBJ1-1; D ambiguous. CDR1 and CDR2 from the germline V gene are MNHEY and SVGAGI. CDR3 length: 16 amino acids. V shed 5 bases and J shed 0 bases, with 16 bases lying between them. The CDR3 DNA reads as TGTGCCAGCAGTCCCGGACGGATTCTTATGAACACTGAAGCTTTCTTT. Amino acids: CASSPGRILMNTEAFF.

The chain uses TRBV6-6 and TRBJ2-1; 12 bases line up with TRBD2. There are 17 residues in the CDR3. CDR1 is MNHNY, CDR2 SVGAGI, per germline (reference sequence). V shed 7 bases and J 8 bases; nucleotides not matched to a gene: 15. CDR3 region: CASTRGTSGPWGDEQFF. The CDR3 DNA follows: TGTGCCAGCACCCGCGGGACTAGCGGGCCCTGGGGAGATGAGCAGTTCTTC.

This clonotype showed up just a few times. The chain combines TRBV19 with TRBJ2-3, with D unresolved. Looked up from germline, CDR1 is LNHDA and CDR2 is SQIVND (reference sequence). The ends were cut back, 1 base at V and 0 bases at J, with 5 bases in the middle. This CDR3 is built from 14 residues. The CDR3 DNA follows: TGTGCCAGTAGTATAGGTACTAGCACAGATACGCAGTATTTT. As protein: CASSIGTSTDTQYF.

The chain uses TRBV27 and TRBJ2-1; 10 nucleotides line up with TRBD2. Germline V gene sequence: CDR1 MNHEY, CDR2 SMNVEV (reference sequence). The CDR3 length is 14 residues. The V segment lost 4 bases and the J segment 5 bases; nucleotides outside the gene matches: 2. This CDR3 reads CASSSSGSHNEQFF. In DNA, the CDR3 is TGTGCCAGCAGTTCTAGCGGGAGCCACAATGAGCAGTTCTTC.

The V gene is TRBV18, the J gene TRBJ2-3; possibly TRBD1 for D (5 bases). V lost 3 bases and J 0 bases, leaving 13 bases between the germline ends. This CDR3 spans 16 amino acids. Germline V gives CDR1 KGHSH, CDR2 LQKENI. Here the CDR3 reads CASSPVGHRSTDTQYF. CDR3 coding DNA: TGTGCCAGCTCACCCGTTGGACACCGCAGCACAGATACGCAGTATTTT.

This clonotype has just a few counts. V usage is TRBV7-2 and J usage is TRBJ1-3; D is possibly TRBD1 (6 bases). Germline CDR1 is SGHTA and CDR2 is FQGNSA. The ends were cut back, 1 base at V and 2 bases at J, with 9 bases in the middle. This CDR3 is 15 amino acids long. The CDR3, as DNA: TGTGCCAGCAGCTTAGTGGGGGCGGCTGGAAACACCATATATTTT. This codes for CASSLVGAAGNTIYF.

The rearrangement joins TRBV4-3 to TRBJ2-1; 7 positions agree with TRBD2. Germline values: CDR1 LGHNA, CDR2 YSLEER. V was pared by 4 bases and J by 5 bases, with 8 bases of the junction left unmatched. This CDR3 is built from 15 residues. CDR3 sequence reads: CASSLSGVYDNEQFF. For the CDR3, the DNA is TGCGCCAGCAGCCTAAGCGGGGTCTACGACAATGAGCAGTTCTTC.

This clonotype was observed at least ten times. The rearrangement joins TRBV12-3 or TRBV12-4 to TRBJ1-2; D may be TRBD1 (6 bases). CDR3 length: 13 amino acids. V gave up 4 bases and J gave up 9 bases, with 15 bases separating them. DNA of the CDR3: TGTGCCAGCAGTTCACCAGGGGCCGCGCGCTACACCTTC. It encodes CASSSPGAARYTF.

In this sample, this clonotype turned up a few times. The chain is built from TRBV27 and TRBJ1-1; D call uncertain. Trimming removed 0 bases from V and 4 bases from J, with 6 bases in between. Germline-derived CDR1 and CDR2 are MNHEY and SMNVEV (reference sequence). The CDR3 sequence is 13 residues long. CDR3 nucleotides: TGTGCCAGCAGTTTATCTCCTCTCACTGAAGCTTTCTTT. Translation gives CASSLSPLTEAFF.

V is TRBV7-2 and J is TRBJ1-2; D ambiguous. V lost 5 bases, J lost 8 bases, and 15 bases lay in between. The CDR3 is 13 amino acids. Germline V CDR1 and CDR2: SGHTA, FQGNSA. In DNA, the CDR3 is TGTGCCAGCAGCATCGATTCTGCCGGGGGCTACACCTTC. Amino acids: CASSIDSAGGYTF.

This clonotype was observed a few times. The chain joins TRBV27 to TRBJ2-1; 10 nucleotides match TRBD2. V shed 2 bases and J 3 bases; nucleotides not matched to a gene: 4. Germline-derived CDR1 and CDR2 are MNHEY and SMNVEV (reference sequence). CDR3 length: 16 residues. DNA of the CDR3: TGTGCCAGCAGTTTAGCCGGGACTAGCGTCTACAATGAGCAGTTCTTC. Translation: CASSLAGTSVYNEQFF.

This clonotype was seen repeatedly, ten times or more. The chain carries TRBV7-8 and TRBJ2-3; D may correspond to TRBD1 or TRBD2 (6 bases each). Trimming stripped 5 bases from V and 3 bases from J, with 15 bases between. This CDR3 has 15 amino acids. The V gene's germline CDR1 is SGHVS and CDR2 FQNEAQ. The CDR3 region is CASSPQRGGTDTQYF. In DNA, the CDR3 is TGTGCCAGCAGCCCCCAGAGAGGGGGGACAGATACGCAGTATTTT.

V is TRBV12-3 or TRBV12-4 and J is TRBJ2-5, with D maybe TRBD1 (6 bases). Trimming stripped 5 bases from V and 4 bases from J, with 14 bases between. CDR3 size: 14 residues. CDR3 in amino acids: CASSRGWGRETQYF. The CDR3 coding sequence is TGTGCCAGCAGTAGGGGTTGGGGGCGAGAGACCCAGTACTTC.

The rearrangement uses TRBV12-3 or TRBV12-4 and TRBJ1-1; D is undetermined. The CDR3 runs 15 residues. The V gene lost 1 base and the J gene lost 4 bases, with 13 bases spanning the gap. The CDR3, as DNA: TGTGCCAGCAGTTTAGACGGGGAACTGGGCACTGAAGCTTTCTTT. Translated: CASSLDGELGTEAFF.

At least ten counts were recorded for this clonotype. The gene calls are TRBV7-8 and TRBJ1-1, with D possibly TRBD1 on 5 matching bases. Germline V gene lookup returns CDR1 SGHVS and CDR2 FQNEAQ. V dropped 10 bases and J dropped 3 bases, with 27 bases sitting between them. This CDR3 is 17 amino acids long. CDR3 sequence (DNA): TGTGCCACTGGGGGTGGCAAACAGGTTCAATCGGACACTGAAGCTTTCTTT. Protein product: CATGGGKQVQSDTEAFF.

The gene calls are TRBV29-1 and TRBJ2-1; TRBD2 matches at 11 bases. V dropped 8 bases and J dropped 8; count of bases not matched to a gene: 11. This CDR3 has 14 residues. CDR1 is SQVTM and CDR2 is ANQGSEA in the germline V gene. The CDR3 is CSHPTSGSHDEQFF. The DNA of the CDR3 is TGCAGCCACCCCACTAGCGGGAGTCACGATGAGCAGTTCTTC.

This clonotype was picked up many times. Here the CDR3 DNA reads TGTGCCAGCAGCTTGAGGGAGGGCCAGGTGGTTGAGCAGTTCTTC. Protein product: CASSLREGQVVEQFF. The rearrangement uses TRBV7-2 and TRBJ2-1; 7 positions match TRBD2. The CDR3 is 15 amino acids. V lost 3 bases to trimming and J lost 9 bases; unmatched junction nucleotides: 11. Germline V gene lookup returns CDR1 SGHTA and CDR2 FQGNSA.

The chain combines TRBV12-3 or TRBV12-4 with TRBJ1-4; TRBD1 might be the D (6 bases). The CDR3 contains 14 residues. V lost 1 base to trimming and J lost 8 bases, with 11 bases between them. CDR3 sequence: CASSLGGAGEKLFF. The CDR3 region has the DNA TGTGCCAGCAGTTTAGGGGGGGCTGGAGAAAAACTGTTTTTT.

This clonotype came up many times. V usage is TRBV12-3 or TRBV12-4 and J usage is TRBJ2-1; 11 positions match TRBD2. The CDR3 totals 17 residues. J gave up 5 bases and V 6 bases, and 12 bases lay outside the gene matches. The CDR3 sequence is CASSSRLAGLENNEQFF. Written as DNA, the CDR3 is TGTGCCAGCAGCTCTCGACTAGCGGGATTAGAAAACAATGAGCAGTTCTTC.

There are many counts of this clonotype. The V gene is TRBV7-2, the J gene TRBJ2-1; possibly TRBD2 for D (5 bases). This CDR3 comprises 15 residues. The germline gives CDR1 SGHTA, CDR2 FQGNSA. V dropped 0 bases and J dropped 2 bases, with 8 bases sitting between them. CDR3 DNA sequence: TGTGCCAGCAGCTTAGCGACGGGGACCTACAATGAGCAGTTCTTC. Protein product: CASSLATGTYNEQFF.

The CDR3 sequence is CASSQTGTSALGELFF. CDR3 coding DNA: TGTGCCAGTAGCCAAACCGGGACTAGCGCACTAGGGGAGCTGTTTTTT. The chain combines TRBV19 with TRBJ2-2, with TRBD2 identical over 10 bases. The germline CDR1 and CDR2 sequences are LNHDA and SQIVND (reference sequence). The J segment lost 8 bases and the V segment lost 6 bases, leaving 12 bases of the junction unmatched. The CDR3 runs to 16 residues.